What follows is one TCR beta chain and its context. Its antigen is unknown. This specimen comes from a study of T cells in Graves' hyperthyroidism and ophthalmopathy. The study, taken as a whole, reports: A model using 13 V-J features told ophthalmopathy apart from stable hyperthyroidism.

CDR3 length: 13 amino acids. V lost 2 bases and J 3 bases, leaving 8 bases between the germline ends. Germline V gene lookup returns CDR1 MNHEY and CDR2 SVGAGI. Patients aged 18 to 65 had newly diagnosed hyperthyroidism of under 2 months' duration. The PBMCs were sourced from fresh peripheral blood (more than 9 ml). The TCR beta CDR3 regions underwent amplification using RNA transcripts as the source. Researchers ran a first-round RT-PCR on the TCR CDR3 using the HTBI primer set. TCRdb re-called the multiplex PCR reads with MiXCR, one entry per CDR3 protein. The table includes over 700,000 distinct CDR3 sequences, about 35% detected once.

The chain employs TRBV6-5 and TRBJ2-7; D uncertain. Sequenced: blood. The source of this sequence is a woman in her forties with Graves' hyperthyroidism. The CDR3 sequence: CASSYGPIYEQYF. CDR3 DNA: TGTGCCAGCAGTTACGGACCAATCTACGAGCAGTACTTC.